This TCR beta chain was sequenced for a study of graft-versus-host responses after intestinal transplantation. Findings and limits, study-wide: Investigators detected GvH clones in recipient marrow, with some emerging earlier in ileum or blood. Early post-transplant HvG declines tracked with peak circulating GvH clone levels.

This clone was seen a handful of times. Its specificity is unknown. Data came from immunoSEQ multiplex PCR; TCRdb stores just in-frame clones and leaves some out. This table holds some 84,000 clones, around 83% found once. V gave up 5 bases and J gave up 2 bases; unmatched junction bases: 4. Germline V gene data show CDR1 as SGHNT and CDR2 as YENEEA. This CDR3 spans 15 amino acids. The receptor's source is a human donor who received an intestinal transplant. This material consisted of unstimulated CD4+ T cells sorted from spleen or lymph node cells, taken before intestinal transplant. This chain uses TRBV11-3 with TRBJ2-3; 10 bases fit TRBD2. The CDR3 region has the DNA TGTGCCAGCAGCCGGACTAGCGGATTCACAGATACGCAGTATTTT. Protein product: CASSRTSGFTDTQYF.